The 18 T cell receptor beta chains below all came from one sample that was sequenced in a study of blood T cell repertoires in COVID-19 (dated by TCRdb to 2020 to 2021). Library creation used the immunoSEQ multiplex PCR assay. TCRdb provides this immuneACCESS table in a form limited to in-frame rearrangements. Some clones are lacking; in checked studies, under half of them reflect an unresolved V gene, and why the rest are absent is not known. Across this sample there are more than 75,000 clones, with 82% seen only once. 8.5% to 12% of the sample is taken by the ten largest. Sequenced material: peripheral blood. The receptor set was obtained from a man aged 55 to 70 with acute or convalescent COVID-19.

This chain links TRBV7-6 with TRBJ2-3, with TRBD1 identical over 7 bases. With 5 bases clipped from V and 1 base from J, the junction kept 6 bases outside the gene matches. Germline assignment: CDR1 SGHVS and CDR2 FNYEAQ. The CDR3 runs 15 residues. In DNA form, the CDR3 reads TGTGCCAGCAGCACCAGGGGGAGAGGCACAGATACGCAGTATTTT. The encoded protein is CASSTRGRGTDTQYF.

The chain couples TRBV2 to TRBJ2-7; D unresolved. The CDR3 consists of 12 residues. Trimming left V 4 bases short and J 3 bases short, with 7 bases between. Germline V gene sequence: CDR1 SNHLY, CDR2 FYNNEI. Here the CDR3 reads CASSVSNYEQYF. CDR3 sequence (DNA): TGTGCCAGCAGTGTGTCTAACTACGAGCAGTACTTC. Complete variable domain (other parts from reference TRBV2 and TRBJ2-7): EPEVTQTPSHQVTQMGQEVILRCVPISNHLYFYWYRQILGQKVEFLVSFYNNEISEKSEIFDDQFSVERPDGSNFTLKIRSTKLEDSAMYFCASSVSNYEQYFGPGTRLTVT.

The chain joins TRBV19 to TRBJ1-2, with TRBD1 identical over 7 bases. The CDR3 sequence is 14 residues long. Germline loops: CDR1 LNHDA, CDR2 SQIVND (reference sequence). Trimming cost V 5 bases and J 2 bases; bases outside gene matches: 5. As DNA, the CDR3 is TGTGCCAGTAGTCTGGGACAGACAAACTATGGCTACACCTTC. This translates into CASSLGQTNYGYTF. Supplemented by reference TRBV19 and TRBJ1-2, the full variable domain reads DGGITQSPKYLFRKEGQNVTLSCEQNLNHDAMYWYRQDPGQGLRLIYYSQIVNDFQKGDIAEGYSVSREKKESFPLTVTSAQKNPTAFYLCASSLGQTNYGYTFGSGTRLTVV.

A few counts support this clone. The chain recombines TRBV6-5 with TRBJ2-7, with 7 nucleotides matching TRBD1. This CDR3 has 14 amino acids. Losses at the gene ends were 8 bases for V and 7 bases for J; bases not matched to a gene: 14. Germline V CDR1 and CDR2: MNHEY, SVGAGI. The CDR3 DNA reads TGTGCCAGCCCCCCCGCGACAGGGTTGCAAGAGCAGTACTTC. This codes for CASPPATGLQEQYF.

This clone was seen more than once but under ten times. This sequence joins TRBV4-3 and TRBJ1-1; no firm D call. CDR1 is LGHNA and CDR2 is YSLEER in the germline V gene. The CDR3 covers 16 residues. Trimming removed 0 bases at V and 0 bases at J, with 11 bases between. CDR3: CASSQEAASVNTEAFF. As DNA, the CDR3 is TGCGCCAGCAGCCAAGAGGCTGCATCAGTGAACACTGAAGCTTTCTTT.

This clone has more than one count but fewer than ten. The rearrangement joins TRBV10-3 to TRBJ1-6, with 10 bases that match TRBD1. The CDR3 runs to 14 residues. Germline values: CDR1 ENHRY, CDR2 SYGVKD. Germline trimming cut 10 bases from V and 5 bases from J; bases unmatched to any gene: 5. The CDR3, as DNA: TGTGCCACGCGACAGGGGGCAGATAATTCACCCCTCCACTTT. Translation gives CATRQGADNSPLHF.

The chain uses TRBV7-3 and TRBJ2-1, with D tentatively TRBD1 (6 bases). Germline V gene data show CDR1 as SGHTA and CDR2 as FQGTGA. Between the trimmed V and J ends, which lost 5 bases and 3 bases, there was a span of 17 bases. The CDR3 runs to 16 residues. The CDR3 here is CASSLLGGAFYNEQFF. The CDR3 DNA is TGTGCCAGCAGCCTCCTAGGGGGAGCCTTCTACAATGAGCAGTTCTTC.

V is TRBV7-2 and J is TRBJ2-4, with 13 bases identical to TRBD2. The CDR3 contains 19 residues. The germline V gene encodes CDR1 SGHTA and CDR2 FQGNSA. V lost 0 bases and J lost 4; bases outside the gene matches: 9. CDR3 region: CASSLAGALAGGIKNIQYF. The CDR3, as DNA: TGTGCCAGCAGCTTAGCGGGGGCACTAGCGGGGGGGATTAAAAACATTCAGTACTTC.

The chain has TRBV6-6 and TRBJ1-4, with 8 bases aligning to TRBD1. The trim removed 10 bases at V and 6 bases at J, leaving 7 bases unmatched. CDR1 is MNHNY and CDR2 is SVGAGI in the germline V gene (reference sequence). This CDR3 is built from 13 residues. The CDR3 DNA is TGTGCCACATATGGGACAGGTCATGAAAAACTGTTTTTT. It yields the protein CATYGTGHEKLFF.

This rearrangement joins TRBV12-3 or TRBV12-4 to TRBJ2-1, with 11 bases aligning to TRBD1. V shed 7 bases, J shed 7 bases, and the junction held 3 bases outside the gene matches. The CDR3 loop spans 13 amino acids. CDR3 region: CASTRDRGNEQFF. DNA for the CDR3: TGTGCCAGCACCCGGGACAGGGGGAATGAGCAGTTCTTC.

The chain recombines TRBV6-5 with TRBJ2-7, with 8 bases fitting TRBD2. Germline V gives CDR1 MNHEY, CDR2 SVGAGI. With V trimmed by 8 bases and J by 3 bases, 6 bases remained unmatched. The CDR3 extends over 13 amino acids. Written as DNA, the CDR3 is TGTGCCAGCTTCGGGACTAGGGTCTACGAGCAGTACTTC. Translated: CASFGTRVYEQYF.

CDR3 in amino acids: CASGSGQGAGYEQYF. The DNA of the CDR3 is TGTGCTAGTGGTTCGGGACAGGGGGCAGGCTACGAGCAGTACTTC. The chain carries TRBV12-5 and TRBJ2-7, with 12 bases fitting TRBD1. V shed 4 bases, J shed 3 bases, and the junction held 4 bases outside the gene matches. Germline V gene sequence: CDR1 LGHNT, CDR2 FRNRAP. There are 15 residues in the CDR3.

This clone occurred a few times. The chain is built from TRBV6-6 and TRBJ1-2, with a possible D match to TRBD1 (6 bases). CDR3 size: 13 residues. Germline CDR1 MNHNY, CDR2 SVGAGI (reference sequence). V was pared by 7 bases and J by 4 bases, with 13 bases between. The CDR3 loop is CASNPGEGYGYTF. The CDR3 nucleotides read TGTGCCAGCAATCCAGGGGAGGGCTATGGCTACACCTTC.

V usage is TRBV11-2 and J usage is TRBJ2-5, with 9 bases that match TRBD1. V trimming: 1 base; J trimming: 10 bases; junction bases outside the gene matches: 10. The CDR3 has 15 amino acids. The germline V gene has CDR1 SGHAT and CDR2 FQNNGV. CDR3 sequence: CASSLALGQGLGQYF. Here the CDR3 DNA reads TGTGCCAGCAGCTTAGCTCTAGGACAGGGGCTTGGCCAGTACTTC.

This chain connects TRBV5-1 to TRBJ2-1, with TRBD2 matching 16 bases. The CDR3 sequence is 17 residues long. Germline CDR1 and CDR2: SGHRS and YFSETQ. The trim removed 3 bases at V and 5 bases at J, leaving 5 bases unmatched. CDR3 in DNA: TGCGCCAGCAGCTCGCCGGGACTAGCGGGGGGGAACAATGAGCAGTTCTTC. It encodes CASSSPGLAGGNNEQFF. The variable domain in full, with the rest retrieved from reference TRBV5-1 and TRBJ2-1, is KAGVTQTPRYLIKTRGQQVTLSCSPISGHRSVSWYQQTPGQGLQFLFEYFSETQRNKGNFPGRFSGRQFSNSRSEMNVSTLELGDSALYLCASSSPGLAGGNNEQFFGPGTRLTVL.

The chain carries TRBV7-9 and TRBJ1-1; the D gene is possibly TRBD1 (6 bases). The V gene lost 7 bases and the J gene lost 1 base, with 13 bases spanning the gap. The V gene's germline CDR1 is SEHNR and CDR2 FQNEAQ (reference sequence). This CDR3 has 14 residues. The CDR3 nucleotides read TGTGCCAGCACCGTACAGGGAAAGAACACTGAAGCTTTCTTT. This sequence encodes CASTVQGKNTEAFF.

This clone was observed a single time. The V call is TRBV28, the J call TRBJ2-6; D uncertain. V was cut by 6 bases and J by 4 bases, with 7 bases left in between. CDR1 MDHEN and CDR2 SYDVKM come from the germline V gene. The CDR3 sequence is 13 residues long. This CDR3 reads CASRRQGANVLTF. In nucleotides, the CDR3 is TGTGCCAGCAGGCGGCAAGGGGCCAACGTCCTGACTTTC.

The chain recombines TRBV4-3 with TRBJ1-5; a weak D match, TRBD1 (5 bases). The V and J ends lost 1 base and 4 bases respectively, with 8 bases between them. The V gene's germline CDR1 is LGHNA and CDR2 YSLEER. This CDR3 is 14 amino acids long. The CDR3 DNA reads as TGCGCCAGCAGCCAAGGTCGGGGGAATCAGCCCCAGCATTTT. Protein: CASSQGRGNQPQHF.